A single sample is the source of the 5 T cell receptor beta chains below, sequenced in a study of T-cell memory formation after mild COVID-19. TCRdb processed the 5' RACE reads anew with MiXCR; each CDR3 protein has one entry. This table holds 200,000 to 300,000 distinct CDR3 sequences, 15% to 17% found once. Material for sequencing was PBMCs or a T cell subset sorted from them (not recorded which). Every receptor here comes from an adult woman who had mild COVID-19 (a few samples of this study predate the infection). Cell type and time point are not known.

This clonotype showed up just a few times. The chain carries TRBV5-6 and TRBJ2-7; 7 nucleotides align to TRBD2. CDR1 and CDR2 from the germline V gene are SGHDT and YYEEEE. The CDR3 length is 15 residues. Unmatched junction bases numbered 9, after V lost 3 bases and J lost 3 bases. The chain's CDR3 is CASSSWTSEDYEQYF. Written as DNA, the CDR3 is TGTGCCAGCAGCTCCTGGACTAGTGAGGACTACGAGCAGTACTTC. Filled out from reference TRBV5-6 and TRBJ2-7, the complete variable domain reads DAGVTQSPTHLIKTRGQQVTLRCSPKSGHDTVSWYQQALGQGPQFIFQYYEEEERQRGNFPDRFSGHQFPNYSSELNVNALLLGDSALYLCASSSWTSEDYEQYFGPGTRLTVT.

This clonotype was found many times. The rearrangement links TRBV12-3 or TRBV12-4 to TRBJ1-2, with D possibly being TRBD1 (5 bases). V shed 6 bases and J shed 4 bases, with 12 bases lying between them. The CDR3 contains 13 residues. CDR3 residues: CASRKGTSYGYTF. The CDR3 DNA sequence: TGTGCCAGCAGAAAAGGGACCTCCTATGGCTACACCTTC.

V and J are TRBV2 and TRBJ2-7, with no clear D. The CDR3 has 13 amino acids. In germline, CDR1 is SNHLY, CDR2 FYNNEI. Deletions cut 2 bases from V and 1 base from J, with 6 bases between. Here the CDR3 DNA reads TGTGCCAGCAGTGAACCGGAGTCCTACGAGCAGTACTTC. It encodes CASSEPESYEQYF.

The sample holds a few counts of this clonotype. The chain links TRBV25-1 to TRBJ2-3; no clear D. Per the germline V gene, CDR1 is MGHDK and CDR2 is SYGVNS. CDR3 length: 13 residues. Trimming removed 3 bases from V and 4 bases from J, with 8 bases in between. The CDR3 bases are TGTGCCAGCAGTGAGAATTCCCCAGATACGCAGTATTTT. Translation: CASSENSPDTQYF.

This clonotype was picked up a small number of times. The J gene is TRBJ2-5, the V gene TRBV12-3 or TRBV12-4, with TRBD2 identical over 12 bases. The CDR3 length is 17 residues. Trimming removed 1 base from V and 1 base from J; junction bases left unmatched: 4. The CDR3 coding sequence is TGTGCCAGCAGTTTAGGGGGACTAGCGGGCCCCCAAGAGACCCAGTACTTC. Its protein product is CASSLGGLAGPQETQYF.